Listed below are T cell receptor beta chains from one sample, sequenced in a study of OX40 agonist ivuxolimab in advanced cancers. Using immunoSEQ multiplex PCR, the repertoire was profiled, and TCRdb retains in-frame clones only, with some absent. The profile covers some 77,000 clones, with roughly 86% appearing a single time and approximately 1.1% taken by the ten largest. Source: CD4+ or CD8+ T cells sorted from blood, taken in a trial of the OX40 agonist ivuxolimab. These receptors all stem from an adult with an advanced solid tumor such as melanoma, head and neck, liver or kidney cancer. CDR3s include the opening cysteine and the closing phenylalanine or tryptophan. D genes are given only for firm matches. Not all rows give a size; the values are once, few, many and, for expanded clones, a class.

D gene: .; clone size: .; V gene: TRBV5-5; CDR3 length: 12; J gene: TRBJ2-7; CDR3 DNA: TGTGCCAGCAGCTTGGTGGTCTACGAGCAGTACTTC; CDR3 protein: CASSLVVYEQYF
D gene: TRBD2; clone size: .; V gene: TRBV6-1; CDR3 length: 15; J gene: TRBJ2-1; CDR3 DNA: TGTGCCAGCAGTCCAAGACTAGCGGCAGCCAATGAGCAGTTCTTC; CDR3 protein: CASSPRLAAANEQFF
D gene: .; clone size: .; V gene: TRBV2; CDR3 length: 11; J gene: TRBJ2-7; CDR3 DNA: TGTGCCAGCAGGGTTTCCTACGAGCAGTACTTC; CDR3 protein: CASRVSYEQYF
D gene: TRBD2; clone size: .; V gene: TRBV28; CDR3 length: 16; J gene: TRBJ2-3; CDR3 DNA: TGTGCCAGCAGTTTGGTTACTAGCGGAAGCACAGATACGCAGTATTTT; CDR3 protein: CASSLVTSGSTDTQYF
D gene: .; clone size: .; V gene: TRBV9; CDR3 length: 15; J gene: TRBJ2-7; CDR3 DNA: TGTGCCAGCAGCACATACCGGGACGGGACATACGAGCAGTACTTC; CDR3 protein: CASSTYRDGTYEQYF
D gene: .; clone size: .; V gene: TRBV19; CDR3 length: 16; J gene: TRBJ2-3; CDR3 DNA: TGTGCCAGTAGTATAGCGGCCGGGGGAGGCACAGATACGCAGTATTTT; CDR3 protein: CASSIAAGGGTDTQYF
D gene: TRBD2; clone size: once; V gene: TRBV7-2; CDR3 length: 14; J gene: TRBJ2-3; CDR3 DNA: TGTGCCAGCAGCACGTGGACTAGCGGGAAGACGCAGTATTTT; CDR3 protein: CASSTWTSGKTQYF
D gene: TRBD1; clone size: once; V gene: TRBV28; CDR3 length: 15; J gene: TRBJ2-1; CDR3 DNA: TGTGCCAGCAGCCAAGGACAGGCCGCCCACAATGAGCAGTTCTTC; CDR3 protein: CASSQGQAAHNEQFF
D gene: .; clone size: .; V gene: TRBV11-3; CDR3 length: 14; J gene: TRBJ1-1; CDR3 DNA: TGTGCCAGCAGCCCCAGGGGACCGAACACTGAAGCTTTCTTT; CDR3 protein: CASSPRGPNTEAFF
D gene: TRBD2; clone size: .; V gene: TRBV19; CDR3 length: 16; J gene: TRBJ2-7; CDR3 DNA: TGTGCCAGTAGCCGACTAGCGGGAGGATCGTCCTACGAGCAGTACTTC; CDR3 protein: CASSRLAGGSSYEQYF
D gene: .; clone size: .; V gene: TRBV18; CDR3 length: 13; J gene: TRBJ1-1; CDR3 DNA: TGTGCCAGCTCACCAGACGTAGCCACTGAAGCTTTCTTT; CDR3 protein: CASSPDVATEAFF
D gene: .; clone size: .; V gene: TRBV14; CDR3 length: 16; J gene: TRBJ2-7; CDR3 DNA: TGTGCCAGCAGGCAGGCCCTCCGGGAAAGGGATTACGAGCAGTACTTC; CDR3 protein: CASRQALRERDYEQYF
D gene: TRBD2; clone size: .; V gene: TRBV7-2; CDR3 length: 18; J gene: TRBJ2-1; CDR3 DNA: TGTGCCAGCAGCTTAGTGGCTGGACTAGCGGGACTATACAATGAGCAGTTCTTC; CDR3 protein: CASSLVAGLAGLYNEQFF
D gene: .; clone size: few; V gene: TRBV30; CDR3 length: 16; J gene: TRBJ2-5; CDR3 DNA: TGTGCCTGGAGTGTAGGGGCGAGCGGGTATCAAGAGACCCAGTACTTC; CDR3 protein: CAWSVGASGYQETQYF
D gene: .; clone size: few; V gene: TRBV2; CDR3 length: 13; J gene: TRBJ1-3; CDR3 DNA: TGTGCCAGCATCGGGACACCTGGAAACACCATATATTTT; CDR3 protein: CASIGTPGNTIYF
D gene: .; clone size: once; V gene: TRBV28; CDR3 length: 14; J gene: TRBJ2-2; CDR3 DNA: TGTGCCAGCAGTTTTAGTACGGGAACCGGGGAGCTGTTTTTT; CDR3 protein: CASSFSTGTGELFF
D gene: .; clone size: .; V gene: TRBV5-6; CDR3 length: 13; J gene: TRBJ1-4; CDR3 DNA: TGTGCCAGCAGCTTGATGCGAAATGAAAAACTGTTTTTT; CDR3 protein: CASSLMRNEKLFF
D gene: .; clone size: once; V gene: TRBV5-1; CDR3 length: 14; J gene: TRBJ1-5; CDR3 DNA: TGCGCCAGCAGCCCGGACAGCCGCAATCAGCCCCAGCATTTT; CDR3 protein: CASSPDSRNQPQHF
D gene: TRBD2; clone size: .; V gene: TRBV7-9; CDR3 length: 13; J gene: TRBJ2-1; CDR3 DNA: TGTGCCAGCAGAGCGGGAGCCTACAATGAGCAGTTCTTC; CDR3 protein: CASRAGAYNEQFF
D gene: TRBD1; clone size: few; V gene: TRBV6-4; CDR3 length: 15; J gene: TRBJ1-2; CDR3 DNA: TGTGCCAGCAGACCGACAGGGGGTTCCAGCTATGGCTACACCTTC; CDR3 protein: CASRPTGGSSYGYTF
D gene: .; clone size: once; V gene: TRBV27; CDR3 length: 16; J gene: TRBJ2-1; CDR3 DNA: TGTGCCAGCAGTCAATCGTCGTTTTGGGGTTACAATGAGCAGTTCTTC; CDR3 protein: CASSQSSFWGYNEQFF
D gene: .; clone size: .; V gene: TRBV27; CDR3 length: 16; J gene: TRBJ2-4; CDR3 DNA: TGTGCCAGCACTTCCCCCTCGGATCTAGCCAAAAACATTCAGTACTTC; CDR3 protein: CASTSPSDLAKNIQYF
D gene: TRBD2; clone size: .; V gene: TRBV11-2; CDR3 length: 14; J gene: TRBJ2-5; CDR3 DNA: TGTGCCAGCAGCCCTAGCGGGACTCAAGAGACCCAGTACTTC; CDR3 protein: CASSPSGTQETQYF
D gene: TRBD1; clone size: once; V gene: TRBV30; CDR3 length: 13; J gene: TRBJ1-5; CDR3 DNA: TGTGCCTGGAGTCCAGGGGGCGATCAGCCCCAGCATTTT; CDR3 protein: CAWSPGGDQPQHF
D gene: .; clone size: .; V gene: TRBV18; CDR3 length: 15; J gene: TRBJ2-1; CDR3 DNA: TGTGCCAGCTCACCGGACAGCTTTCCCTACAATGAGCAGTTCTTC; CDR3 protein: CASSPDSFPYNEQFF
D gene: TRBD2; clone size: .; V gene: TRBV9; CDR3 length: 15; J gene: TRBJ2-4; CDR3 DNA: TGTGCCAGCAGCCCGGGACTAGGTGAGGAAAACATTCAGTACTTC; CDR3 protein: CASSPGLGEENIQYF
D gene: .; clone size: once; V gene: TRBV7-2; CDR3 length: 13; J gene: TRBJ1-1; CDR3 DNA: TGTGCCAGCAGCTTCGGACAGAACCTAAAAGCTTTCTTT; CDR3 protein: CASSFGQNLKAFF
D gene: TRBD1; clone size: .; V gene: TRBV29-1; CDR3 length: 14; J gene: TRBJ2-7; CDR3 DNA: TGCAGCGTTCAAAGGGGACAGGGGGCCTACGAGCAGTACTTC; CDR3 protein: CSVQRGQGAYEQYF
D gene: .; clone size: .; V gene: TRBV2; CDR3 length: 13; J gene: TRBJ2-1; CDR3 DNA: TGTGCCAGCAGTTGGACAGAGCGTAATGAGCAGTTCTTC; CDR3 protein: CASSWTERNEQFF
D gene: .; clone size: .; V gene: TRBV7-9; CDR3 length: 15; J gene: TRBJ2-7; CDR3 DNA: TGTGCCAGCAGCCTAAACCAGGGCCTCTCCTACGAGCAGTACTTC; CDR3 protein: CASSLNQGLSYEQYF
D gene: TRBD2; clone size: .; V gene: TRBV30; CDR3 length: 16; J gene: TRBJ2-1; CDR3 DNA: TGTGCCTGGAGCCTTGGACTAGCGGATTCCTACAATGAGCAGTTCTTC; CDR3 protein: CAWSLGLADSYNEQFF
D gene: TRBD2; clone size: .; V gene: TRBV9; CDR3 length: 18; J gene: TRBJ2-5; CDR3 DNA: TGTGCCAGCAGCCGCGGGACTAGCGGGAGGGCCCTACAAGAGACCCAGTACTTC; CDR3 protein: CASSRGTSGRALQETQYF
D gene: .; clone size: once; V gene: TRBV10-1; CDR3 length: 14; J gene: TRBJ2-7; CDR3 DNA: TGCGCCAGCAGTCTGGAGGGGACTGTCTACGAGCAGTACTTC; CDR3 protein: CASSLEGTVYEQYF
D gene: .; clone size: .; V gene: TRBV5-1; CDR3 length: 14; J gene: TRBJ2-7; CDR3 DNA: TGCGCCAGCAGCAACCGGGACGGACCCTACGAGCAGTACTTC; CDR3 protein: CASSNRDGPYEQYF
D gene: TRBD1; clone size: .; V gene: TRBV30; CDR3 length: 15; J gene: TRBJ1-1; CDR3 DNA: TGTGCCTGGAGTTTTACAGGGGTAAGGGGCACTGAAGCTTTCTTT; CDR3 protein: CAWSFTGVRGTEAFF
D gene: TRBD2; clone size: once; V gene: TRBV7-9; CDR3 length: 17; J gene: TRBJ2-7; CDR3 DNA: TGTGCCAGCAGCTCACTCCCTTCTAGCGGGACCCTCTACGAGCAGTACTTC; CDR3 protein: CASSSLPSSGTLYEQYF
D gene: .; clone size: .; V gene: TRBV19; CDR3 length: 11; J gene: TRBJ2-4; CDR3 DNA: TGTGCCAGTTCAGGGGCAAACATTCAGTACTTC; CDR3 protein: CASSGANIQYF
D gene: .; clone size: .; V gene: TRBV19; CDR3 length: 13; J gene: TRBJ1-2; CDR3 DNA: TGTGCCAGTAGTTACCAAGAGGGCTATGGCTACACCTTC; CDR3 protein: CASSYQEGYGYTF
D gene: .; clone size: .; V gene: TRBV5-4; CDR3 length: 11; J gene: TRBJ2-5; CDR3 DNA: TGTGCCAGCAGCTCGGGAGAGACCCAGTACTTC; CDR3 protein: CASSSGETQYF
D gene: TRBD1; clone size: .; V gene: TRBV28; CDR3 length: 16; J gene: TRBJ2-2; CDR3 DNA: TGTGCCAGCAGTTTATTCGCAGGGGGTAGAACCGGGGAGCTGTTTTTT; CDR3 protein: CASSLFAGGRTGELFF
D gene: .; clone size: medium-sized; V gene: TRBV2; CDR3 length: 14; J gene: TRBJ2-7; CDR3 DNA: TGTGCCAGCAGTGGTCATGTCCTCTCCTACGAGCAGTACTTC; CDR3 protein: CASSGHVLSYEQYF
D gene: .; clone size: .; V gene: TRBV27; CDR3 length: 10; J gene: TRBJ2-3; CDR3 DNA: TGTGCCTGTTCCACAGATACGCAGTATTTT; CDR3 protein: CACSTDTQYF
D gene: .; clone size: .; V gene: TRBV2; CDR3 length: 13; J gene: TRBJ2-1; CDR3 DNA: TGTGCCAGCAGTGAAATGGGGGAGGGGGCCCAGTTCTTC; CDR3 protein: CASSEMGEGAQFF
D gene: TRBD1; clone size: .; V gene: TRBV30; CDR3 length: 14; J gene: TRBJ1-1; CDR3 DNA: TGTGCCTGGAGTCACCTCCAGGGGGGAACTGAAGCTTTCTTT; CDR3 protein: CAWSHLQGGTEAFF
D gene: .; clone size: .; V gene: TRBV2; CDR3 length: 13; J gene: TRBJ1-1; CDR3 DNA: TGTGCCAGCAGTGGAGAGAAGAACACTGAAGCTTTCTTT; CDR3 protein: CASSGEKNTEAFF
D gene: TRBD2; clone size: .; V gene: TRBV29-1; CDR3 length: 15; J gene: TRBJ2-2; CDR3 DNA: TGCAGCGTTGAATTGCGGGAGGGCCCTCCCGGGGAGCTGTTTTTT; CDR3 protein: CSVELREGPPGELFF
D gene: TRBD1; clone size: .; V gene: TRBV28; CDR3 length: 15; J gene: TRBJ2-5; CDR3 DNA: TGTGCCAGCAGTTTTCGGCTACAGGGGATAGTCGCCCAGTACTTC; CDR3 protein: CASSFRLQGIVAQYF
D gene: .; clone size: few; V gene: TRBV7-9; CDR3 length: 11; J gene: TRBJ2-1; CDR3 DNA: TGTGCCAGCAGCCTCCAGCGGGAGCAGTTCTTC; CDR3 protein: CASSLQREQFF
D gene: .; clone size: .; V gene: TRBV6-1; CDR3 length: 15; J gene: TRBJ1-3; CDR3 DNA: TGTGCCAGCAGTGAACAGGCAGGGTTTGAGAACACCATATATTTT; CDR3 protein: CASSEQAGFENTIYF
D gene: TRBD2; clone size: .; V gene: TRBV18; CDR3 length: 15; J gene: TRBJ2-7; CDR3 DNA: TGTGCCAGCTCCCCAGCGGGAGGGAGCTCCTACGAGCAGTACTTC; CDR3 protein: CASSPAGGSSYEQYF
D gene: .; clone size: .; V gene: TRBV7-9; CDR3 length: 13; J gene: TRBJ1-5; CDR3 DNA: TGTGCCAGCAGGGGATGGGATGATCAGCCCCAGCATTTT; CDR3 protein: CASRGWDDQPQHF
D gene: TRBD2; clone size: few; V gene: TRBV28; CDR3 length: 15; J gene: TRBJ2-7; CDR3 DNA: TGTGCCAGCAGCCCACTAGCGGGAGATGGGAAAGAGCAGTACTTC; CDR3 protein: CASSPLAGDGKEQYF
D gene: .; clone size: .; V gene: TRBV2; CDR3 length: 15; J gene: TRBJ2-3; CDR3 DNA: TGTGCCAGCAGTGAAGATGGCAGCAGTACAGATACGCAGTATTTT; CDR3 protein: CASSEDGSSTDTQYF
D gene: .; clone size: .; V gene: TRBV4-1; CDR3 length: 15; J gene: TRBJ1-5; CDR3 DNA: TGCGCCAGCAGTCTTGGGTTTAGGAGCAATCAGCCCCAGCATTTT; CDR3 protein: CASSLGFRSNQPQHF
D gene: TRBD2; clone size: .; V gene: TRBV5-1; CDR3 length: 18; J gene: TRBJ2-1; CDR3 DNA: TGCGCCAGCAGCCCTGGGCCGAAGGGACTAGCGGGACCCAATGAGCAGTTCTTC; CDR3 protein: CASSPGPKGLAGPNEQFF
D gene: TRBD1; clone size: .; V gene: TRBV28; CDR3 length: 14; J gene: TRBJ1-2; CDR3 DNA: TGTGCCAGCAGTTTACCCGGGACAGGGACTGGCTACACCTTC; CDR3 protein: CASSLPGTGTGYTF
D gene: .; clone size: once; V gene: TRBV28; CDR3 length: 14; J gene: TRBJ2-2; CDR3 DNA: TGTGCCAGCCGGATGCTAGCTGCCACCGGGGAGCTGTTTTTT; CDR3 protein: CASRMLAATGELFF
D gene: .; clone size: .; V gene: TRBV5-1; CDR3 length: 16; J gene: TRBJ2-7; CDR3 DNA: TGCGCCAGCAGCCCGCGGTCTCTCGGGGCCTCCTACGAGCAGTACTTC; CDR3 protein: CASSPRSLGASYEQYF